The T cell receptor beta chain under discussion was sequenced for a study of human CD8 memory T cell subsets (dated by TCRdb to between 2020 and 2021). Notes on the research overall: To assess clonal relationships, the TCRbeta repertoires of stem-like (TSTEM), progenitor exhausted-like (TPEX) and effector memory CD8+ T cell subsets were compared. More than 5 donors each provided TSTEM, TPEX and effector memory subsets, from which TCRbeta repertoires were obtained.

This sample was sequenced with a NextSeq 550. A Human TCR Profiling Kit was used to prepare UMI-labeled 5' RACE TCRbeta libraries. Every TCRbeta library was prepared in parallel, with the same number of PCR cycles used for all of the libraries. As for the authors' bioinformatics: Each TCRbeta library contained between about 2,600 and 20,000 functional CDR3beta clonotypes. MIGEC 1.2.9 was used for UMI extraction and consensus assembly, with a minimum of three reads required per UMI. MiXCR 3.0.3 was used to extract in-frame CDR3beta repertoires. Each sample was downsampled to 42,000 randomly selected UMIs before diversity metrics were computed in VDJtools 1.2.1. For the top 3,000 clones of each sample pair, the repertoire overlap metrics D, R and F2 were calculated in VDJtools. Based on TCRdb reprocessing of the reads, there is one entry per CDR3 protein sequence, and DNA is missing. The V and J calls and clone size come from TCRdb's table, not from the authors' own analysis. This sample's table has entries for 17,000 or so distinct CDR3 sequences. The ten largest account for around 6.1% of the sample.

What the research found in general, with its limitations: Both stem-like subsets shared clonotypes with effector memory cells, but TSTEM and TPEX repertoires overlapped minimally, suggesting distinct antigen spectra. Only TCRbeta chains were sequenced, and repertoire comparisons were based on several donors, with testing performed by paired t-tests and Bonferroni correction. Normalized Shannon-Wiener diversity was similarly high in the TSTEM and TPEX subsets, while the effector memory subsets were comparatively less diverse. Chao1 estimates suggested greater repertoire diversity in TSTEM than in TPEX subsets, potentially reflecting a broader range of specificities.

The CDR3, from cysteine to phenylalanine, totals 16 residues. DNA is not on record. The germline V gene (reference sequence) supplies CDR1 MNHEY and CDR2 SMNVEV. Stem-like memory CD8+ T cells (TSTEM) were defined as CCR7+ PD-1- TIGIT- cells. Density gradient separation was used to isolate peripheral blood mononuclear cells from buffy coats of healthy donors. In the study, total CD8+ T cells were enriched by negative magnetic separation with EasySep or MojoSort CD8+ T cell isolation kits. For each subset, total RNA was extracted using an RNeasy Mini Kit from duplicate vials of some 160,000 sorted CD8+ T cells. PBMCs were used either fresh or after cryopreservation in fetal bovine serum containing around 10% DMSO. Fluorescence-activated cell sorting on a FACSAria III was used to sort the CD8+ T cell subsets to purity. Concerning this clonotype itself: The antigen this receptor binds is unknown.

The chain is assembled from TRBV27 and TRBJ1-2; TCRdb returns TRBD1, unconfirmable since there is no DNA. This receptor was taken from a human donor in good health. The source material was CD8+ stem-like memory T cells (TSCM and TCM) sorted from PBMCs. This sample's cell subset or site label indicates: stem-like memory CD8 T cells (TSTEM), CCR7+ PD-1- TIGIT-. The CDR3 here reads CASSFDVGQGEAGYTF.